This passage covers 27 T cell receptor beta chains from one sample sequenced in a study of OX40 agonist ivuxolimab in advanced cancers. Clones were sequenced by immunoSEQ multiplex PCR, and TCRdb holds only the in-frame ones, with some missing. The sample consists of fewer than 65,000 clones, more than 75% of them appearing once. Sequenced material: CD4+ or CD8+ T cells sorted from blood, taken in a trial of the OX40 agonist ivuxolimab. The receptors originated from an adult with an advanced solid tumor such as melanoma, head and neck, liver or kidney cancer.

This chain connects TRBV18 to TRBJ1-1; D gene unclear. The CDR3 is 13 amino acids. Germline V gives CDR1 KGHSH, CDR2 LQKENI. The V end lost 6 bases, the J end lost 1 base, and 9 bases lay between the germline ends. The chain's CDR3 is CASSLSANTEAFF. CDR3 DNA: TGTGCCAGCTCCCTTTCAGCGAACACTGAAGCTTTCTTT.

The rearrangement joins TRBV5-1 to TRBJ2-1, with 10 bases lining up with TRBD2. Unmatched junction bases numbered 4, after V lost 3 bases and J lost 4 bases. In germline, CDR1 is SGHRS, CDR2 YFSETQ. This CDR3 is 15 amino acids long. CDR3 region: CASSWRLAGYNEQFF. The CDR3 bases are TGCGCCAGCAGCTGGAGACTAGCGGGTTACAATGAGCAGTTCTTC.

Of note for this clone: Other DNA sequences in the sample encode the same CDR3. The chain has TRBV27 and TRBJ1-2; D is perhaps TRBD1 (5 bases). This CDR3 region has 13 residues. Germline V gene sequence: CDR1 MNHEY, CDR2 SMNVEV (reference sequence). V was shortened by 3 bases and J by 7 bases, with 12 bases between the two germline ends. The CDR3 protein is CASSFGQGGGYTF. In nucleotides, the CDR3 is TGTGCCAGCAGTTTTGGTCAGGGAGGTGGCTACACCTTC.

In DNA, the CDR3 is TGTGCCAGTAGAGTGTCAGGCGAGGGTCGAGAGACCCAGTACTTC. Amino acids: CASRVSGEGRETQYF. The chain carries TRBV19 and TRBJ2-5, with TRBD2 as a possible D gene (5 bases). The length of the CDR3 is 15 residues. V lost 6 bases and J lost 4, with 18 bases in between. Germline V gives CDR1 LNHDA, CDR2 SQIVND (reference sequence).

J is TRBJ2-7 and V is TRBV28, with 12 bases matching TRBD2. The CDR3 covers 15 residues. Germline V gene data show CDR1 as MDHEN and CDR2 as SYDVKM. V shed 5 bases, J shed 2 bases, and the junction held 4 bases outside the gene matches. The CDR3 bases are TGTGCCAGCAGTCGACCTAGCGGGAGGGCCTACGAGCAGTACTTC. It yields the protein CASSRPSGRAYEQYF.

The genes are TRBV9 and TRBJ2-3; 7 nucleotides align to TRBD1. CDR1 and CDR2 (germline): SGDLS, YYNGEE. This CDR3 has 13 residues. J gave up 4 bases and V 4 bases, and 3 bases lay outside the gene matches. The CDR3 loop is CASSTDRADTQYF. In DNA, the CDR3 is TGTGCCAGCAGCACCGACAGGGCAGATACGCAGTATTTT. The full variable domain, its missing parts supplied by reference TRBV9 and TRBJ2-3, is DSGVTQTPKHLITATGQRVTLRCSPRSGDLSVYWYQQSLDQGLQFLIQYYNGEERAKGNILERFSAQQFPDLHSELNLSSLELGDSALYFCASSTDRADTQYFGPGTRLTVL.

The rearrangement joins TRBV7-2 to TRBJ1-1; possibly TRBD1 for D (5 bases). This CDR3 has 15 amino acids. V was shortened by 2 bases and J by 5 bases, with 15 bases between the two germline ends. CDR1 and CDR2 (germline): SGHTA, FQGNSA. The CDR3 region has the DNA TGTGCCAGCAGCTTAATCGGTATGGGGGTAACTGAAGCTTTCTTT. Its protein product is CASSLIGMGVTEAFF.

The chain carries TRBV7-8 and TRBJ2-7, with 14 bases matching TRBD2. V was clipped by 5 bases and J by 4 bases; unmatched bases: 13. CDR1 and CDR2 (germline): SGHVS, FQNEAQ. The CDR3 extends over 18 amino acids. CDR3 sequence reads: CASSRGLAGAPGIYEQYF. CDR3 DNA sequence: TGTGCCAGCAGCCGGGGACTAGCGGGAGCCCCCGGGATTTACGAGCAGTACTTC.

This clone was counted at least ten times. The chain recombines TRBV19 with TRBJ1-5; TRBD1 might be the D (5 bases). The germline V gene encodes CDR1 LNHDA and CDR2 SQIVND (reference sequence). This CDR3 is 16 amino acids long. The V and J ends lost 7 bases and 2 bases respectively, with 18 bases between them. This chain's CDR3 is CASNSLGGAGNQPQHF. The CDR3 nucleotides are TGTGCCAGTAACTCCCTGGGCGGGGCGGGCAATCAGCCCCAGCATTTT.

In DNA, the CDR3 is TGCGCCAGCAGATCAAGACAAGGGCAGGATTCACCCCTCCACTTT. Encoded protein: CASRSRQGQDSPLHF. The J gene is TRBJ1-6, the V gene TRBV5-1, with D unclear. V was cut by 5 bases and J by 8 bases, with 17 bases left in between. CDR3 length equals 15 residues. Germline V CDR1 and CDR2: SGHRS, YFSETQ.

The gene calls are TRBV15 and TRBJ2-2; TRBD2 matches 13 bases. The CDR3 loop spans 15 amino acids. With 5 bases clipped from V and 6 bases from J, the junction kept 3 bases outside the gene matches. Germline V CDR1 and CDR2: LNHNV, YYDKDF (reference sequence). The CDR3 DNA reads TGTGCCACCAGCTCTGGACTAGCGGGAGCCGGGGAGCTGTTTTTT. Protein sequence: CATSSGLAGAGELFF.

This clone was recorded once. The rearrangement uses TRBV5-1 and TRBJ2-1; TRBD2 aligns across 12 bases. V shed 3 bases and J 2 bases; nucleotides not matched to a gene: 0. This CDR3 contains 15 residues. The germline CDR1 and CDR2 sequences are SGHRS and YFSETQ. DNA for the CDR3: TGCGCCAGCAGCTGGACTAGCGGGACCTACAATGAGCAGTTCTTC. This sequence encodes CASSWTSGTYNEQFF.

As for this clone: At one end the junction does not follow the germline gene, possibly because of a read error. The V gene is TRBV6-5, the J gene TRBJ1-1; 7 bases are a match to TRBD1. This CDR3 comprises 12 residues. The germline CDR1 and CDR2 sequences are MNHEY and SVGAGI. CDR3 nucleotides: TGTGCCAGCACCCCGGGACAGCCAGAACGGGGCTTT. This encodes CASTPGQPERGF.

This chain joins TRBV7-2 and TRBJ2-3; 15 bases match TRBD2. The CDR3 is 16 amino acids. Unmatched junction bases numbered 4, after V lost 3 bases and J lost 6 bases. The germline V gene has CDR1 SGHTA and CDR2 FQGNSA. Written as DNA, the CDR3 is TGTGCCAGCAGCTTGGGACTAGCGGGGGGCGCCGATACGCAGTATTTT. As protein: CASSLGLAGGADTQYF.

The rearrangement links TRBV18 to TRBJ1-3; weak D call: TRBD1 (5 bases). V was pared by 3 bases and J by 0 bases, with 15 bases between. Germline V lookup: CDR1 KGHSH, CDR2 LQKENI. The CDR3 has 17 amino acids. CDR3 nucleotides: TGTGCCAGCTCACCGGGGCGGCCCTCGAACTCTGGAAACACCATATATTTT. This gives the protein CASSPGRPSNSGNTIYF.

This clone was seen a handful of times. The chain joins TRBV28 to TRBJ1-3; the match to TRBD1 covers 7 bases. This CDR3 has 13 residues. Germline CDR1 reads MDHEN; CDR2 reads SYDVKM. The V gene end was trimmed by 6 bases and the J gene end by 3 bases; junction bases not matched to a gene: 2. CDR3: CASSWDSGNTIYF. Here the CDR3 DNA reads TGTGCCAGCAGCTGGGACAGTGGAAACACCATATATTTT.

This chain joins TRBV7-7 and TRBJ2-6; D gene unclear. CDR3 length equals 17 residues. The germline CDR1 and CDR2 sequences are SSHAT and FNYEAQ (reference sequence). Trimming took 5 bases from V and 5 from J, leaving 19 bases between them. Here the CDR3 reads CASSASPPQSRANVLTF. The CDR3 DNA sequence: TGTGCCAGCAGCGCTTCACCGCCACAAAGTCGGGCCAACGTCCTGACTTTC.

The chain has TRBV18 and TRBJ2-7; weak D call: TRBD2 (5 bases). Trimming removed 3 bases from V and 0 bases from J, with 9 bases in between. The CDR3 consists of 14 residues. The V gene's germline CDR1 is KGHSH and CDR2 LQKENI. CDR3 residues: CASSPPGNSYEQYF. The CDR3 DNA reads TGTGCCAGCTCACCCCCCGGGAACTCCTACGAGCAGTACTTC.

The chain combines TRBV19 with TRBJ1-1; the match to TRBD1 covers 7 bases. Trimming cost V 4 bases and J 0 bases; bases outside gene matches: 8. In germline, CDR1 is LNHDA, CDR2 SQIVND (reference sequence). The CDR3 contains 16 residues. CDR3 amino acids: CASSKITGAMNTEAFF. Here the CDR3 DNA reads TGTGCCAGTAGTAAAATAACAGGGGCTATGAACACTGAAGCTTTCTTT.

The CDR3 sequence is CASSYPGTANTEAFF. CDR3 in DNA: TGTGCCAGCAGTTACCCCGGGACAGCGAACACTGAAGCTTTCTTT. The genes are TRBV5-4 and TRBJ1-1; the match to TRBD1 covers 7 bases. The germline gives CDR1 SGHNT, CDR2 YYREEE (reference sequence). The CDR3 has 15 residues. Trimming at V came to 5 bases and at J to 1 base, leaving 8 bases not matched to a gene.

This chain connects TRBV9 to TRBJ2-3, with D hard to call. V was shortened by 6 bases and J by 2 bases, with 13 bases between the two germline ends. Germline V lookup: CDR1 SGDLS, CDR2 YYNGEE. This CDR3 is built from 14 residues. This CDR3 is CASKGGSFTDTQYF. CDR3 sequence (DNA): TGTGCCAGCAAAGGCGGATCATTCACAGATACGCAGTATTTT.

This sequence joins TRBV4-2 and TRBJ2-5, with D hard to call. CDR3 length equals 14 residues. The germline CDR1 and CDR2 sequences are LGHNA and YNFKEQ. Deletions cut 1 base from V and 2 bases from J, with 8 bases between. CDR3 sequence reads: CASSQGHNQETQYF. The CDR3 DNA sequence: TGTGCCAGCAGCCAAGGTCATAATCAAGAGACCCAGTACTTC.

The gene calls are TRBV7-2 and TRBJ2-3; possibly TRBD2 for D (7 bases). The CDR3 has 16 residues. With 0 bases removed from V and 5 bases from J, the gap between germline ends came to 15 bases. From germline, CDR1 is SGHTA and CDR2 FQGNSA. The CDR3 nucleotides read TGTGCCAGCAGCTTAGCCCCGGGGGGCCGAGGAGATACGCAGTATTTT. Protein: CASSLAPGGRGDTQYF.

This chain links TRBV7-6 with TRBJ2-1; D perhaps matches TRBD2 (5 bases). The V gene's germline CDR1 is SGHVS and CDR2 FNYEAQ. Trimming left V 1 base short and J 6 bases short, with 10 bases between. The length of the CDR3 is 14 residues. Here the CDR3 reads CASSLGGAFNEQFF. Here the CDR3 DNA reads TGTGCCAGCAGCTTAGGGGGAGCTTTCAATGAGCAGTTCTTC.

The chain has TRBV6-1 and TRBJ2-1; 8 bases map to TRBD1. Per the germline V gene, CDR1 is MNHNS and CDR2 is SASEGT. Germline trimming cut 4 bases from V and 9 bases from J; bases unmatched to any gene: 11. This CDR3 is 15 amino acids long. The CDR3 spells CASSAPGQVVGEQFF. The CDR3 coding sequence is TGTGCCAGCAGTGCACCGGGACAGGTTGTCGGTGAGCAGTTCTTC.

This clone has just a few counts. This chain connects TRBV10-2 to TRBJ2-3, with D perhaps matching TRBD1 or TRBD2 (5 bases each). The V gene lost 1 base and the J gene lost 2 bases, with 7 bases spanning the gap. From germline, CDR1 is WSHSY and CDR2 SAAADI. The CDR3 totals 14 residues. CDR3 DNA sequence: TGCGCCAGCAGTGAGTATGGGACCACAGATACGCAGTATTTT. Translated, it gives CASSEYGTTDTQYF.

The J gene is TRBJ1-1, the V gene TRBV6-6; the D gene is possibly TRBD1 (5 bases). The CDR3 length is 14 residues. The ends were cut back, 7 bases at V and 4 bases at J, with 16 bases in the middle. CDR1 is MNHNY and CDR2 is SVGAGI in the germline V gene (reference sequence). CDR3 DNA: TGTGCCAGCATTTTCTATATAGGGGCCACTGAAGCTTTCTTT. The encoded protein is CASIFYIGATEAFF.